The 16 T cell receptor beta chains below all came from one sample that was sequenced in a study of T cell changes during pregnancy in multiple sclerosis. Profiled with immunoSEQ multiplex PCR; TCRdb holds only in-frame clones, not every one. The profile shows 40,000 to 50,000 clones, less than 95% of them singletons. The input for sequencing was CD8+ T cells from peripheral blood mononuclear cells, taken in the first trimester of pregnancy. These receptors were obtained from a female donor with multiple sclerosis, enrolled in a pregnancy study.

In its sample, this clone is large (0.1 to 1%). The chain employs TRBV29-1 and TRBJ1-1; 9 bases line up with TRBD1. Germline CDR1 reads SQVTM; CDR2 reads ANQGSEA. Trimming at V came to 7 bases and at J to 0 bases, leaving 12 bases not matched to a gene. The CDR3 length is 16 residues. The CDR3 DNA sequence: TGCAGCGCTCTGGGCGGGACAGGGTGGTTGAACACTGAAGCTTTCTTT. Amino acid sequence: CSALGGTGWLNTEAFF.

V and J are TRBV7-9 and TRBJ1-2; 10 bases are shared with TRBD1. V lost 5 bases, J lost 7 bases, and 7 bases stayed unmatched. The germline CDR1 and CDR2 sequences are SEHNR and FQNEAQ (reference sequence). CDR3 length: 14 residues. The CDR3 DNA reads TGTGCCAGCAGCCCCCGACAGGGGGCAAGTGGCTACACCTTC. It codes for CASSPRQGASGYTF.

This chain links TRBV6-5 with TRBJ2-5, with 7 bases fitting TRBD2. CDR3 length equals 15 residues. Germline loops: CDR1 MNHEY, CDR2 SVGAGI. The trim removed 5 bases at V and 0 bases at J, leaving 6 bases unmatched. This CDR3 reads CASSNSRENQETQYF. CDR3 sequence (DNA): TGTGCCAGCAGTAATTCGCGGGAGAACCAAGAGACCCAGTACTTC.

V is TRBV4-1 and J is TRBJ2-7, with unresolved D. Between the trimmed V and J ends, which lost 0 bases and 2 bases, there was a span of 11 bases. The CDR3 has 15 amino acids. Germline lookup yields CDR1 MGHRA and CDR2 YSYEKL. This chain's CDR3 is CASSQEETHAYEQYF. CDR3 DNA: TGCGCCAGCAGCCAAGAGGAGACGCACGCCTACGAGCAGTACTTC.

This chain links TRBV9 with TRBJ2-7; a weak D match, TRBD1 (5 bases). Germline V gene lookup returns CDR1 SGDLS and CDR2 YYNGEE. V lost 1 base to trimming and J lost 5 bases, with 10 bases between them. This CDR3 region has 13 residues. In DNA, the CDR3 is TGTGCCAGCAGCGTACAGGGCCCCCACGAGCAGTACTTC. This gives the protein CASSVQGPHEQYF.

V usage is TRBV9 and J usage is TRBJ2-2; 7 bases align to TRBD1. CDR1 is SGDLS, CDR2 YYNGEE, per germline. Trimming removed 4 bases from V and 3 bases from J; junction bases left unmatched: 3. This CDR3 has 14 amino acids. In nucleotides, the CDR3 is TGTGCCAGCAGCTCGGACAGGTACACCGGGGAGCTGTTTTTT. The encoded protein is CASSSDRYTGELFF. Looking up the rest from reference TRBV9 and TRBJ2-2 gives the full variable domain: DSGVTQTPKHLITATGQRVTLRCSPRSGDLSVYWYQQSLDQGLQFLIQYYNGEERAKGNILERFSAQQFPDLHSELNLSSLELGDSALYFCASSSDRYTGELFFGEGSRLTVL.

The rearrangement uses TRBV29-1 and TRBJ2-7; D is unclear. Germline V gives CDR1 SQVTM, CDR2 ANQGSEA. The CDR3 covers 14 residues. Trimming stripped 5 bases from V and 1 base from J, with 15 bases between. In DNA form, the CDR3 reads TGCAGCGTTTTTACCGGGTTTTCGTCCTACGAGCAGTACTTC. Its protein product is CSVFTGFSSYEQYF.

The chain combines TRBV7-9 with TRBJ1-4, with 9 bases lining up with TRBD1. V dropped 4 bases and J dropped 7; count of bases not matched to a gene: 7. The CDR3 covers 15 residues. Germline V gives CDR1 SEHNR, CDR2 FQNEAQ (reference sequence). CDR3 loop: CASSSLTGGGEKLFF. The CDR3 DNA reads as TGTGCCAGCAGCTCGCTGACAGGGGGTGGTGAAAAACTGTTTTTT.

The V and J genes are TRBV19 and TRBJ1-5; D is perhaps TRBD1 (6 bases). The CDR3 length is 13 residues. Germline CDR1 is LNHDA and CDR2 is SQIVND (reference sequence). Trimming left V 4 bases short and J 2 bases short, with 6 bases between. The CDR3 reads CASSTGGNQPQHF. The DNA for the CDR3 is TGTGCCAGTAGTACAGGGGGCAATCAGCCCCAGCATTTT.

The chain combines TRBV6-5 with TRBJ2-7; 10 bases align to TRBD1. The CDR3 covers 14 residues. The J segment lost 2 bases and the V segment lost 2 bases, leaving 0 bases of the junction unmatched. Germline-derived CDR1 and CDR2 are MNHEY and SVGAGI. CDR3 nucleotides: TGTGCCAGCAGTTACGGGACAGGGGCCTACGAGCAGTACTTC. Its protein is CASSYGTGAYEQYF.

V is TRBV9 and J is TRBJ2-3; D ambiguous. With 5 bases removed from V and 2 bases from J, the gap between germline ends came to 18 bases. The length of the CDR3 is 16 residues. Germline V gives CDR1 SGDLS, CDR2 YYNGEE. CDR3 sequence: CASSHDDGYPTDTQYF. In DNA, the CDR3 is TGTGCCAGCAGTCACGATGACGGGTATCCCACAGATACGCAGTATTTT.

The chain joins TRBV30 to TRBJ2-3; D gene unclear. The V and J ends lost 0 bases and 3 bases respectively, with 7 bases between them. The CDR3 has 13 amino acids. Germline V gene lookup returns CDR1 GTSNPN and CDR2 SVGIG (reference sequence). The CDR3 loop is CAWSVEETDTQYF. CDR3 DNA: TGTGCCTGGAGTGTTGAGGAGACAGATACGCAGTATTTT. The complete variable domain, with remaining parts taken from reference TRBV30 and TRBJ2-3, reads SQTIHQWPATLVQPVGSPLSLECTVEGTSNPNLYWYRQAAGRGLQLLFYSVGIGQISSEVPQNLSASRPQDRQFILSSKKLLLSDSGFYLCAWSVEETDTQYFGPGTRLTVL.

V gene TRBV6-1 combines with J gene TRBJ2-5; TRBD1 matches 10 bases. The germline V gene has CDR1 MNHNS and CDR2 SASEGT. The CDR3 totals 15 residues. J was trimmed by 4 bases and V by 1 base; bases with no gene match: 3. CDR3 loop: CASSEETGGGETQYF. CDR3 in DNA: TGTGCCAGCAGTGAAGAGACAGGGGGCGGAGAGACCCAGTACTTC.

J is TRBJ2-3 and V is TRBV5-4, with TRBD1 identical over 8 bases. The germline CDR1 and CDR2 sequences are SGHNT and YYREEE (reference sequence). With 2 bases clipped from V and 6 bases from J, the junction kept 14 bases outside the gene matches. This CDR3 comprises 17 residues. The chain's CDR3 is CASSLRQGYPTRDTQYF. CDR3 bases: TGTGCCAGCAGCTTAAGACAGGGGTACCCGACAAGGGATACGCAGTATTTT.

The J gene is TRBJ1-2, the V gene TRBV29-1, with TRBD1 identical over 9 bases. Germline V gene data show CDR1 as SQVTM and CDR2 as ANQGSEA. CDR3 length equals 16 residues. Trimming removed 4 bases from V and 6 bases from J; junction bases left unmatched: 15. CDR3 in amino acids: CSVVGQGLVSSDGYTF. The CDR3 nucleotides read TGCAGCGTTGTAGGACAGGGGCTCGTATCATCTGATGGCTACACCTTC.

The V call is TRBV4-3, the J call TRBJ1-1; maybe TRBD1 (5 bases). CDR1 is LGHNA and CDR2 is YSLEER in the germline V gene. The V end lost 0 bases, the J end lost 4 bases, and 9 bases lay between the germline ends. This CDR3 is built from 14 residues. The CDR3 DNA is TGCGCCAGCAGCCAAGAGACGCAGGGCACTGAAGCTTTCTTT. Its translation: CASSQETQGTEAFF.